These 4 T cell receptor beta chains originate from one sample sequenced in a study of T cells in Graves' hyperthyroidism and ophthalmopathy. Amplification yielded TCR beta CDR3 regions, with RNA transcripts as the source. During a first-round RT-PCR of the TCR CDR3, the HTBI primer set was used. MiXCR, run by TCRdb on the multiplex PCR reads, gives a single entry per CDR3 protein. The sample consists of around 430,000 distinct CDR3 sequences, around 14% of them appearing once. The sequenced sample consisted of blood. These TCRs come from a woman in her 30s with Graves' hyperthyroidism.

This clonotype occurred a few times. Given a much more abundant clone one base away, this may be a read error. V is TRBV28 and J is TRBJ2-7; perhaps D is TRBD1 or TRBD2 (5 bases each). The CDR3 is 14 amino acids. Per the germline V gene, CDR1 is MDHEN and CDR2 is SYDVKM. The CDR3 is CAGSLRAGLYEQYF. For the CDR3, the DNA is TGTGCCGGCAGTTTGCGGGCAGGGCTCTACGAGCAGTACTTC.

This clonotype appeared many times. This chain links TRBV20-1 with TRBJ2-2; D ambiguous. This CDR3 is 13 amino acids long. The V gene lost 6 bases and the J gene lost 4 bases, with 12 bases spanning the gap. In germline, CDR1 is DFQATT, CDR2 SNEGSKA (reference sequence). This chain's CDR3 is CSAPTRGTGELFF. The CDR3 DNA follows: TGCAGTGCGCCGACAAGAGGCACCGGGGAGCTGTTTTTT.

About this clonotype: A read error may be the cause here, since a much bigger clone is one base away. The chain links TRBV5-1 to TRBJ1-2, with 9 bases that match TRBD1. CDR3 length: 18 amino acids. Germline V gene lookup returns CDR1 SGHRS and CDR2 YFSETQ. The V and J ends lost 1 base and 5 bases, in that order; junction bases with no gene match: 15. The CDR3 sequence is CASSLTGGVGSGIYGYTF. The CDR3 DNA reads TGCGCCAGCAGCTTGACAGGGGGCGTGGGTTCGGGAATTTATGGCTACACCTTC.

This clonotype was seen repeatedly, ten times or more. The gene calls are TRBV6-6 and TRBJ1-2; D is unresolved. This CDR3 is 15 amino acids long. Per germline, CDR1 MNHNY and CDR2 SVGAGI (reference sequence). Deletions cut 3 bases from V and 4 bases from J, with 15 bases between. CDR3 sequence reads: CASSYQRESSYGYTF. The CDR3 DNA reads TGTGCCAGCAGTTATCAAAGGGAGTCGAGCTATGGCTACACCTTC.